Detailed here is one T cell receptor (beta chain). Its matching antigen is unknown. This specimen comes from a study of T cell clonotyping in hematopoietic cell transplantation. Study-wide points: Higher Inverse Simpson Index values in graft donor and pretransplant recipient predicted broader posttransplant TCR diversity. At the given depth, recipient repertoires were over 97% de novo clonotypes. After transplant, recipient diversity fell while pathologically expanded clonotypes grew through day 180. Cells were unsorted, so CD4 and CD8 contributions were not separated.

TCRdb keeps only in-frame clones here, not all; method: immunoSEQ multiplex PCR. The data hold roughly 12,000 clones, with 70% to 80% observed a single time. Per germline, CDR1 GTSNPN and CDR2 SVGIG (reference sequence). The V gene lost 2 bases and the J gene lost 4 bases, with 8 bases spanning the gap. The CDR3 consists of 12 residues. The clonotype was recovered from a male patient in his sixties or seventies who had an allogeneic stem cell transplant from an unrelated donor, so the T cells may come from the graft donor. Some clones in this sample may be carry-over from other donors' samples. The V and J genes are TRBV30 and TRBJ1-1; no definite D call. The source was peripheral blood mononuclear cells, collected 180 days after allogeneic stem cell transplant. The CDR3 sequence is CAWSSQSTEAFF. The CDR3 DNA follows: TGTGCCTGGAGTTCACAGTCCACTGAAGCTTTCTTT.